The T cell receptor beta chain described here comes from a study of cytomegalovirus exposure and HLA in healthy donors listed by TCRdb under 2017. At the level of the whole study: An earlier analysis of 587 of the donors reported approximately 280 Gb of sequence data and 117 million unique TCR beta sequences obtained from roughly 180 million T cells. In a later analysis, previously published TCR beta repertoires from 666 donors were re-analyzed and high-resolution HLA genotyping was added so that TCR occurrence patterns could be studied. The number of donors typed differed by locus, with roughly 620-630 for A, B, C, DRB1 and DQB1, roughly 520 for DQA1, approximately 570 for DPA1, and 472 for DPB1. To predict cytomegalovirus infection status, the study brought together high-throughput TCR immunosequencing, statistical association of individual TCRs with disease status, and machine learning. The study used immunosequencing to profile the T cell repertoires of 666 subjects and linked those repertoires to cytomegalovirus serostatus. In addition to the first cohort of around 670 subjects, a separate validation cohort of some 120 different subjects was used. Of the 300 to 400 genotyped donors, around 81% fell in the genetic ancestry cluster associated with self-reported Caucasian donors. A later genetic analysis used genome-wide SNP genotypes for about 55% of the 666 donors, treating that subset as a discovery cohort. The study aimed to test whether signatures of past pathogen exposure could be identified by cataloging public T cell receptors. Alongside the repertoire data, information on donor age, sex, ethnicity and CMV serostatus was compiled. An early release covering 550 to 650 HLA-typed donors comprised roughly 300 gigabases of sequencing data and tens of millions of unique TCR sequences. Rather than using new phenotypic data, the later analysis identified candidate immune exposures from TCR beta sequences and from how often those sequences occurred across donors. In an earlier analysis of roughly 580 of the donors, high-throughput TCR beta sequencing was used to judge whether each TCR beta V gene segment behaved as functional or pseudogenic. On average, around 230,000 unique TCR beta nucleotide sequences were sequenced per donor among a few hundred genotyped donors of the cohort, with 15% to 20% of those sequences being non-productive. Class I and class II HLA loci were covered by the typing at four-digit resolution. About five DR-DQ haplotypes were handled as single units for association and clustering because linkage in the cohort was strong. Every discovery cohort repertoire had been produced on one sequencing platform.

Overall study results and their limits: Across donors, most TCR sequences were observed very rarely, whereas some public TCRs were present in many individuals. In a later analysis, TCR association rates were found to vary across HLA loci, with the most associated TCRs seen for DRB1 alleles and the fewest for HLA-C alleles. In a later analysis, HLA-associated TCR beta chains were found to be more clonally expanded and to have lower generation probabilities than equally common non-associated chains. Because HLA typing was missing for some donors at each locus, association tests included only the typed subset. In an earlier analysis of more than 450 of the donors, most TCR beta V segments were observed in productive rearrangements about 87% or about 30% of the time, broadly matching IMGT annotations. Specific HLA alleles were associated with 15,000 to 20,000 TCR beta sequences at a false discovery rate of 0.05 in a later analysis. V-gene and J-gene trimming of TCR beta chains was associated with a missense DCLRE1C variant in a later genetic analysis, and the association was replicated in an independent cohort. A further reported finding was that TCR beta sequences accurately predicted the HLA-A and HLA-B alleles for most subjects in the first cohort. Correlated functional status among segregating V segments might reflect linkage disequilibrium, but an unknown experimental factor could not be ruled out. Assigning TCR associations to individual alleles was difficult when HLA alleles, especially DR and DQ, strongly co-occurred. The classifier was reported to diagnose cytomegalovirus status with high specificity and sensitivity in both the original cohort and the validation cohort. Compared with the roughly 720-donor mean, donors in an Asian-associated ancestry cluster had fewer N-insertions in productive TCRs, according to a later genetic analysis. This cohort had only TCR beta chains sequenced, and the lack of alpha or paired-chain data limited which features could be detected. Sequencing depth was assumed to be roughly uniform across donors in the presence/absence analyses, though that assumption may not hold. The sequencing pipeline was judged likely to have produced a cluster of highly shared sequence variants as a technical artifact. For the cohort, immune exposure information was limited to CMV serostatus. Three of the identified cytomegalovirus-associated TCR beta chains were confirmed in vitro to be specific for cytomegalovirus antigens. The study gave a list of about 160 TCR beta chains associated with cytomegalovirus. Because counts were too low, 15 or so rarely observed V segments, including chromosome 9 orphons, were excluded from the earlier analysis of 587 of the donors. In a later analysis, several top co-occurrence clusters were reported to appear linked to parvovirus B19, influenza, CMV and Epstein-Barr virus. It was suggested by the authors that the approach could potentially be generalized to other disease states and immunological phenotypes. Some IMGT-functional V segments, including TRBV6-2 and TRBV6-3, could not be distinguished by the 87-base-pair reads and were therefore excluded. In a later analysis, most CMV-associated TCR beta chains were found to appear HLA-restricted, with HLA associations seemingly driven largely by CMV exposure.

The cohort comprised fewer than 700 healthy bone marrow donors. At the time of sampling, all cohort members were nominally healthy, though unrecorded immune exposures were likely present. The donor tested CMV seropositive, placing the donor among the 290 or so seropositive members of the cohort. A peripheral blood sample was collected from each donor, and TCR beta sequencing was performed on peripheral blood mononuclear cells. Genomic DNA extraction from the blood cell samples was performed with the Qiagen DNeasy Blood Extraction Kit. Trimming takes 6 bases from V and 0 bases from J, and the germline ends sit 17 bases apart. In the germline V gene (reference sequence), CDR1 corresponds to MNHNY and CDR2 to SVGAGI. The CDR3 spans 16 residues, from the cysteine through the phenylalanine. This entry keeps only the CDR3 DNA: 48 bases, framed from base 1. For this clone: The clone's antigen remains unknown. The sample holds no much larger clone one base away, and base qualities are not on file.

The library was built by means of the immunoSEQ multiplex PCR assay. The multiplex PCR relied on a mix of 60 forward primers for TCR Vbeta segments and 13 reverse primers for TCR Jbeta segments. Amplification of the CDR3 region of rearranged TCR beta genes was performed with a multiplex PCR assay on genomic DNA. The Illumina HiSeq System was used to sequence the amplified TCR beta libraries as 87-base-pair reads. On the authors' methods: A later analysis tallied 70 million to 100 million unique TCR beta chains across the 666 repertoires, and roughly 11 million of those chains were shared by two or more donors. Raw reads were error-corrected and collapsed into unique sequences by a nearest-neighbor algorithm in which closely related sequences were merged to remove PCR and sequencing errors. CDR3 sequences were aligned to IMGT reference sequences to assign V, D and J gene segments. For a sequence to be retained, a match of at least six nucleotides was required to both a V gene segment and a J gene segment. A rearrangement was called productive if the CDR3 had no stop codons and remained in frame with V and J, and every other rearrangement was called non-productive. CDR3 was defined by IMGT convention, running from the second conserved V-encoded cysteine to the conserved J-encoded phenylalanine. In an earlier analysis of more than 550 of the donors, sequences lacking an unambiguous match to a single V gene segment were excluded. In an earlier analysis of 587 of the donors, a V segment was called functional when productive rearrangements were above 56.7%, and segregating when the standard deviation between donors exceeded 5%. A statistical classification framework was developed to diagnose cytomegalovirus status using the catalog of TCR beta chain sequences. In a later analysis, V and J genes were assigned by comparing TCR nucleotide sequences against IMGT/GENE-DB human TR gene sequences. Using the TCRdist pipeline, a later analysis assigned CDR3 sequences along with most-parsimonious VDJ recombination scenarios. In a later analysis, each TCR beta chain was defined by its CDR3 amino acid sequence together with its V-gene family, and reads lacking a unique V-gene family were excluded. A later analysis removed over 500 highly shared, low-generation-probability nucleotide sequences to deal with suspected cross-contamination and a sequencing artifact. In a later analysis, a clonal expansion index was calculated for each public chain from normalized within-repertoire ranks of inferred template counts. A later analysis computed generation probabilities with a VDJ recombination model fitted to out-of-frame rearrangements, and checked the results against IGoR. In a later analysis, hypergeometric tests were used to score TCR-TCR, TCR-HLA and TCR-CMV co-occurrence, with a repertoire-size bias correction applied to TCR pairs. In a later analysis, false discovery rates were estimated by permuting HLA or CMV assignments 20 times. In a later analysis, co-occurring TCRs were grouped using DBSCAN, and TCRdist sequence similarity was added for clustering within HLA-allele-positive subsets. Repertoires with fewer than 30,000 or more than 120,000 public chains, plus five repertoires with anomalous nucleotide sharing, were excluded from co-occurrence clustering. TCRdb obtained this table from immuneACCESS and retained in-frame rearrangements with V and J assigned. These tables miss some clones; where compared with another copy, unresolved V genes account for less than half of the shortfall, and the remainder is unexplained. D and trimming were read from the DNA, whereas the V and J calls and clone size are those reported in that table. The sample table records roughly 140,000 clones; roughly three quarters of these occur just once. The ten largest clones capture less than 8% of the sample.

Sample: PBMCs. The TCR sequence derives from a middle-aged woman in good health and CMV-seropositive. The chain joins TRBV6-6 to TRBJ1-1, with TRBD1 tentatively as D gene (6 bases match). The DNA sequence reads TGTGCCAGCAGCCCCCCGCGGGGGCTTGTGAACACTGAAGCTTTCTTT. It translates to CASSPPRGLVNTEAFF.